This TCR beta chain stems from a study of brain T cells in children with intractable seizures. The CDR3 is 18 residues long. V lost 3 bases to trimming and J lost 0 bases; unmatched junction nucleotides: 14. The germline CDR1 and CDR2 sequences are KGHSH and LQKENI. Time point meaning: blood from clinic visit 5 months post-surgery; TSC patient then seizure free. Sequencing was limited to surgery cases with top T cell transcript signatures in brain tissue. Patients received at least one anti-epileptic drug before surgery. Study-wide results and limits: Only CDR3 sequence similarity suggested viral specificity, without known HCMV serostatus. Absence of clones before surgery may stem from lower sequencing depth.

Only in-frame clones appear in the TCRdb table, and some are missing; sequencing was by immunoSEQ multiplex PCR. Found here are around 340,000 clones, over 90% of them singletons; the top ten hold around 6%. On this clone itself: Its antigen remains unidentified.

The TCR was taken from a boy under two years old with tuberous sclerosis and intractable seizures. This chain connects TRBV18 to TRBJ2-7; 7 bases agree with TRBD2. Sequenced material: peripheral blood, taken approximately 5 months after surgery. The CDR3 reads CASSPRTGGGASSYEQYF. The CDR3 coding sequence is TGTGCCAGCTCACCCCGGACCGGCGGGGGAGCGAGCTCCTACGAGCAGTACTTC.